Each of the 20 T cell receptor beta chains below was sequenced from the same sample in a study of beta chain features in type 1 diabetes. The investigators reverse transcribed all of the isolated RNA, so they sequenced expressed TCRB transcripts. Some clones are missing from TCRdb's copy, which holds only in-frame ones; the method was immunoSEQ multiplex PCR. The sample has some 410,000 clones, approximately 10% seen once. Sequenced input: naive CD4+ T cells from blood. These receptors were collected from a woman aged 18-29 years in good health.

The rearrangement uses TRBV19 and TRBJ1-2; D possibly corresponds to TRBD1 (6 bases). Germline lookup yields CDR1 LNHDA and CDR2 SQIVND (reference sequence). The CDR3 runs to 13 residues. The germline V and J ends were trimmed by 6 bases and 4 bases, with 12 bases remaining between them. CDR3 in DNA: TGTGCCAGTAGAAGGACAGAGTTCTATGGCTACACCTTC. Translating gives CASRRTEFYGYTF.

The CDR3 coding sequence is TGTGCCAGCTCACCAGTCGTATCGAGCTCCTACGAGCAGTACTTC. Translating it yields CASSPVVSSSYEQYF. This sequence joins TRBV18 and TRBJ2-7; unclear D gene. Germline V lookup: CDR1 KGHSH, CDR2 LQKENI. Deletions cut 2 bases from V and 0 bases from J, with 11 bases between. CDR3 length: 15 residues.

This clone was found a few times. This chain joins TRBV2 and TRBJ1-6; D not resolved. This CDR3 spans 14 amino acids. V lost 6 bases to trimming and J lost 8 bases, with 14 bases between them. Germline loops: CDR1 SNHLY, CDR2 FYNNEI. CDR3 in amino acids: CASRASVGDSPLHF. The CDR3, as DNA: TGTGCCAGCAGGGCCTCAGTCGGGGATTCACCCCTCCACTTT.

This clone was seen more than once but under ten times. V usage is TRBV15 and J usage is TRBJ2-7; perhaps TRBD1 as D (5 bases). With 2 bases removed from V and 6 bases from J, the gap between germline ends came to 11 bases. CDR3 length: 13 amino acids. Germline V gene data show CDR1 as LNHNV and CDR2 as YYDKDF (reference sequence). DNA of the CDR3: TGTGCCACCAGCAGAAAGACAGCCGGCGAGCAGTACTTC. It is translated as CATSRKTAGEQYF.

The gene calls are TRBV14 and TRBJ1-2; a possible D gene is TRBD1 (5 bases). The CDR3 consists of 13 residues. Germline-derived CDR1 and CDR2 are SGHDN and FVKESK. Trimming stripped 1 base from V and 8 bases from J, with 11 bases between. CDR3 amino acids: CASSQVGVRGYTF. The CDR3 DNA sequence: TGTGCCAGCAGCCAAGTAGGGGTTCGAGGCTACACCTTC.

The chain joins TRBV25-1 to TRBJ2-3; TRBD1 matches at 8 bases. In germline, CDR1 is MGHDK, CDR2 SYGVNS. The CDR3 is 14 residues long. V was clipped by 6 bases and J by 3 bases; unmatched bases: 5. The CDR3 sequence: CASRYTGGTDTQYF. CDR3 sequence (DNA): TGTGCCAGCAGATACACAGGGGGGACAGATACGCAGTATTTT.

The chain joins TRBV13 to TRBJ1-1, with TRBD1 matching over 7 bases. Germline V gives CDR1 PRHDT, CDR2 FYEKMQ (reference sequence). This CDR3 has 15 residues. Germline trimming cut 3 bases from V and 0 bases from J; bases unmatched to any gene: 4. CDR3 in amino acids: CASSFNRGMNTEAFF. CDR3 nucleotide sequence: TGTGCCAGCAGCTTCAACAGGGGCATGAACACTGAAGCTTTCTTT.

This clone was seen a few times. The V and J genes are TRBV4-2 and TRBJ1-6; D perhaps matches TRBD1 (5 bases). Germline values: CDR1 LGHNA, CDR2 YNFKEQ. Trimming pared 5 bases from V and 7 bases from J, leaving 24 bases between. The CDR3 covers 18 residues. The CDR3, as DNA: TGTGCCAGCAGCTCTCGAGGGGCTTTTGGTCTAGAGAATTCACCCCTCCACTTT. It encodes CASSSRGAFGLENSPLHF.

The rearrangement joins TRBV2 to TRBJ1-2, with D possibly being TRBD1 (6 bases). Trimming removed 7 bases at V and 7 bases at J, with 19 bases between. The germline V gene encodes CDR1 SNHLY and CDR2 FYNNEI. The CDR3 loop spans 14 amino acids. The CDR3 reads CASTPGWGLGGYTF. As DNA, the CDR3 is TGTGCCAGCACCCCCGGTTGGGGGCTCGGTGGCTACACCTTC. Variable domain in full (rest from reference TRBV2 and TRBJ1-2): EPEVTQTPSHQVTQMGQEVILRCVPISNHLYFYWYRQILGQKVEFLVSFYNNEISEKSEIFDDQFSVERPDGSNFTLKIRSTKLEDSAMYFCASTPGWGLGGYTFGSGTRLTVV.

V is TRBV20-1 and J is TRBJ2-5; D is unclear. This CDR3 has 11 amino acids. V was pared by 2 bases and J by 5 bases, with 6 bases between. Germline assignment: CDR1 DFQATT and CDR2 SNEGSKA (reference sequence). This CDR3 is CSARPVETQYF. The CDR3 DNA sequence: TGCAGTGCTAGACCAGTGGAGACCCAGTACTTC.

This chain links TRBV7-9 with TRBJ1-6; no reliable D call. Trimming cost V 5 bases and J 7 bases, with 9 bases left between them. The CDR3 extends over 13 amino acids. The germline gives CDR1 SEHNR, CDR2 FQNEAQ (reference sequence). The CDR3 here is CASSQIRNSPLHF. The CDR3 DNA is TGTGCCAGCAGCCAGATACGAAATTCACCCCTCCACTTT.

This clone was found a few times. The chain carries TRBV29-1 and TRBJ1-5; unclear D gene. Trimming took off 4 bases at V and 7 bases at J, with 14 bases between the two ends. In germline, CDR1 is SQVTM, CDR2 ANQGSEA. The CDR3 loop spans 13 amino acids. The CDR3 is CSVGAEFGQPQHF. The CDR3 DNA follows: TGCAGCGTTGGAGCTGAATTTGGCCAGCCCCAGCATTTT.

In this sample, this clone turned up a few times. V and J are TRBV18 and TRBJ2-7, with 7 nucleotides matching TRBD1. CDR1 and CDR2 (germline): KGHSH, LQKENI. The V gene end was trimmed by 3 bases and the J gene end by 6 bases; junction bases not matched to a gene: 5. This CDR3 is 13 amino acids long. CDR3 in amino acids: CASSPDRESEQYV. The CDR3 DNA is TGTGCCAGCTCACCCGACAGGGAGAGCGAGCAGTACGTC.

This clone was detected a few times. CDR3 amino acids: CASSPRGGDRGSDTQYF. CDR3 DNA sequence: TGTGCCAGCAGCCCCCGAGGGGGGGACAGGGGGTCAGATACGCAGTATTTT. V is TRBV7-2 and J is TRBJ2-3; 11 nucleotides align to TRBD1. V dropped 5 bases and J dropped 4; count of bases not matched to a gene: 11. Germline CDR1 SGHTA, CDR2 FQGNSA. The CDR3 runs to 17 residues.

This clone appeared a few times. The rearrangement links TRBV29-1 to TRBJ2-7, with D possibly being TRBD1 (5 bases). The CDR3 runs 12 residues. CDR1 and CDR2 from the germline V gene are SQVTM and ANQGSEA. With 5 bases removed from V and 5 bases from J, the gap between germline ends came to 13 bases. CDR3 sequence (DNA): TGCAGCGTTCGAGCAGGGAACAACGAGCAGTACTTC. It codes for CSVRAGNNEQYF.

The sample holds a few counts of this clone. The chain carries TRBV5-6 and TRBJ1-2, with D possibly TRBD1 on 5 matching bases. Germline V gives CDR1 SGHDT, CDR2 YYEEEE. V dropped 0 bases and J dropped 2 bases, with 14 bases sitting between them. The CDR3 has 16 residues. The CDR3 region is CASSLEGAPLNYGYTF. The CDR3, as DNA: TGTGCCAGCAGCTTGGAAGGGGCTCCCTTAAACTATGGCTACACCTTC.

This clone was detected a few times. This sequence joins TRBV5-4 and TRBJ2-1; D ambiguous. Germline V gene data show CDR1 as SGHNT and CDR2 as YYREEE (reference sequence). This CDR3 has 11 amino acids. V shed 3 bases and J shed 8 bases, with 6 bases lying between them. CDR3 coding DNA: TGTGCCAGCAGCTCCGAACATGAGCAGTTCTTC. Encoded protein: CASSSEHEQFF.

This sequence joins TRBV25-1 and TRBJ1-3; 8 nucleotides agree with TRBD1. Trimming cost V 6 bases and J 4 bases; bases outside gene matches: 5. Germline values: CDR1 MGHDK, CDR2 SYGVNS. CDR3 length equals 14 residues. The CDR3 here is CASRRQGSGNTIYF. CDR3 nucleotide sequence: TGTGCCAGCAGGAGACAGGGGTCCGGAAACACCATATATTTT.

This clone has just one count. This CDR3 is also generated by other DNA sequences in the sample. The chain employs TRBV2 and TRBJ1-5; D is perhaps TRBD1 (5 bases). Germline V CDR1 and CDR2: SNHLY, FYNNEI. The CDR3 totals 12 residues. Trimming removed 8 bases from V and 1 base from J, with 6 bases in between. In DNA form, the CDR3 reads TGTGCCAGCCGGGACAGCAATCAGCCCCAGCATTTT. Translating it yields CASRDSNQPQHF.

A word on this clone: Distinct nucleotide sequences in the sample also encode this CDR3. This chain joins TRBV7-3 and TRBJ2-3, with D possibly being TRBD1 or TRBD2 (5 bases each). The V end lost 2 bases, the J end lost 6 bases, and 12 bases lay between the germline ends. Germline CDR1 reads SGHTA; CDR2 reads FQGTGA. CDR3 length: 14 residues. The CDR3: CASSLGTGTDTQYF. The CDR3 DNA reads TGTGCCAGCAGCTTAGGGACGGGGACGGATACGCAGTATTTT.